This T cell receptor (beta chain) emerged from a study of blood T cell repertoires in COVID-19. Some clones are missing from TCRdb's copy, which holds only in-frame ones; the method was immunoSEQ multiplex PCR. The sample has 250,000 or so clones, nearly 90% seen once. The germline V gene has CDR1 SQVTM and CDR2 ANQGSEA. Trimming removed 7 bases from V and 3 bases from J; junction bases left unmatched: 10. This CDR3 is built from 14 residues. This clone was observed a handful of times. The sequence was obtained from an older woman with COVID-19, enrolled during active disease. The source material was peripheral blood. The chain links TRBV29-1 to TRBJ2-3; 7 bases map to TRBD1. The chain's CDR3 is CSAGNRGWTDTQYF. The CDR3 DNA follows: TGCAGCGCGGGTAACAGGGGATGGACAGATACGCAGTATTTT.